The TCR beta chain described here comes from a study of shared clonotypes between healthy human individuals. General study points: Memory subsets generally showed smaller estimated richness than naive subsets did.

Germline CDR1 reads PRHDT; CDR2 reads FYEKMQ (reference sequence). There are 16 residues in the CDR3. J was trimmed by 7 bases and V by 5 bases; bases with no gene match: 10. Worth noting for this clone: Its antigen is unknown.

All participating donors were Caucasian adults from Nashville, Tennessee. Researchers partitioned CD4+ cells into CD45RA+ naive and CD45RA-negative memory subsets. Profiling relied on immunoSEQ multiplex PCR, and the TCRdb table lists in-frame clones only, not all of them. The sample shows a few million clones, 90% to 95% of them seen only once. The sample comprised naive CD4+ T cells sorted from blood. Subset described: CD45RA+ positively selected. This receptor was identified in a man younger than 30 in good health. The genes are TRBV13 and TRBJ1-3, with TRBD1 matching over 11 bases. The CDR3 region has the DNA TGTGCCAGCAGCACCTCCGGGGACAGGGGGTCGAACACCATATATTTT. Its translation: CASSTSGDRGSNTIYF.